The clone carrying this T cell receptor (beta chain) was observed a handful of times. Its specificity is not known. TCRdb re-called the RT-PCR reads with MiXCR, one entry per CDR3 protein. The table lists about 180,000 distinct CDR3 sequences, approximately 9.2% of them singletons, with roughly 11% in the top ten. These data come from a study of response to subunit inactivated influenza vaccine. Whole-study results and caveats: Authors proposed each seasonal influenza vaccination draws in few new T cells.

The CDR3 runs to 11 residues. Trimming pared 3 bases from V and 3 bases from J, leaving 6 bases between. CDR1 is DFQATT and CDR2 is SNEGSKA in the germline V gene (reference sequence). The sample in question was non-naive T cells sorted from PBMCs, obtained on the day of vaccination. The chain employs TRBV20-1 and TRBJ2-7, with D possibly TRBD2 on 5 matching bases. This sequence originates from a man in his forties or fifties who received an inactivated influenza vaccine. CDR3 loop: CSARDFYEQYF. CDR3 sequence (DNA): TGCAGTGCTAGGGACTTCTACGAGCAGTACTTC.